These 26 T cell receptor beta chains were sequenced from one sample in a study of regulatory T cells in long-lasting Graves disease. For TCR beta, libraries came from iRepertoire HTBI primers and Arm-PCR of CDR3 regions. TCRdb re-derived calls from the multiplex PCR reads in MiXCR, one entry per CDR3 protein. The data contain 500,000 to 700,000 distinct CDR3 sequences, around 30% of them singletons. Time point of the sample: persistent/refractory GD, antithyroid drugs over 5 years with positive TRAb. PBMC-extracted RNA yielded the TCR library. Sequencing was performed on peripheral blood mononuclear cells (PBMCs), taken when the disease was refractory, from a patient treated with antithyroid drugs. These receptors came from a female donor with Graves disease.

V usage is TRBV20-1 and J usage is TRBJ1-5; 8 nucleotides match TRBD1. The germline V gene has CDR1 DFQATT and CDR2 SNEGSKA (reference sequence). After removal of 5 bases from V and 1 base from J, the junction contained 7 bases not matched to a gene. The CDR3 consists of 15 residues. The CDR3 DNA reads TGCAGTGCTTTAACAGGGGGTGGGAGCAATCAGCCCCAGCATTTT. Amino acids: CSALTGGGSNQPQHF.

The chain carries TRBV6-1 and TRBJ1-5, with 7 positions matching TRBD1. After removal of 0 bases from V and 7 bases from J, the junction contained 12 bases not matched to a gene. CDR3 size: 17 residues. Germline CDR1 is MNHNS and CDR2 is SASEGT. CDR3 residues: CASSEALAIRTGQPQHF. The CDR3 DNA is TGTGCCAGCAGTGAAGCGCTGGCCATCCGGACAGGACAGCCCCAGCATTTT.

The CDR3 loop reads CASSESGNGNQPQHF. In DNA, the CDR3 is TGTGCCAGCAGTGAATCAGGGAACGGCAATCAGCCCCAGCATTTT. V and J are TRBV2 and TRBJ1-5; TRBD1 might be the D (5 bases). Germline CDR1 is SNHLY and CDR2 is FYNNEI. V lost 2 bases, J lost 2 bases, and 10 bases lay in between. This CDR3 has 15 amino acids.

This clonotype was picked up a small number of times. V is TRBV15 and J is TRBJ2-7; a possible D gene is TRBD2 (5 bases). Germline V gene data show CDR1 as LNHNV and CDR2 as YYDKDF (reference sequence). Deletions cut 0 bases from V and 7 bases from J, with 13 bases between. The CDR3 consists of 14 residues. CDR3 sequence: CATSRDGRVEEQYF. CDR3 sequence (DNA): TGTGCCACCAGCAGAGATGGGCGGGTGGAAGAGCAGTACTTC.

This clonotype has a count of ten or more. The chain employs TRBV6-9 and TRBJ2-7; D is unclear. Trimming removed 3 bases from V and 2 bases from J, with 11 bases in between. Looked up from germline, CDR1 is MNHGY and CDR2 is SVAAGI. The CDR3 length is 14 residues. The CDR3 spells CASSYSTLPYEQYF. The CDR3 DNA sequence: TGTGCCAGCAGTTACTCAACTCTGCCCTACGAGCAGTACTTC.

The chain recombines TRBV13 with TRBJ1-1; unclear D gene. Germline CDR1 reads PRHDT; CDR2 reads FYEKMQ (reference sequence). Trimming stripped 4 bases from V and 0 bases from J, with 21 bases between. The CDR3 has 18 amino acids. The CDR3 DNA follows: TGTGCCAGCAGCTACTCACCCGGCGTTGCAGGCTTGAACACTGAAGCTTTCTTT. It is translated as CASSYSPGVAGLNTEAFF. Drawing the rest from reference TRBV13 and TRBJ1-1, the complete variable domain is AAGVIQSPRHLIKEKRETATLKCYPIPRHDTVYWYQQGPGQDPQFLISFYEKMQSDKGSIPDRFSAQQFSDYHSELNMSSLELGDSALYFCASSYSPGVAGLNTEAFFGQGTRLTVV.

The chain carries TRBV20-1 and TRBJ2-7; 7 nucleotides match TRBD1. CDR1 is DFQATT, CDR2 SNEGSKA, per germline (reference sequence). The CDR3 totals 16 residues. The V segment lost 0 bases and the J segment 3 bases; nucleotides outside the gene matches: 11. CDR3 DNA sequence: TGCAGTGCTAGAGAGGCAGAGGCAGGGGGTTTCTACGAGCAGTACTTC. Translated: CSAREAEAGGFYEQYF.

This clonotype was detected only a few times. The chain recombines TRBV6-5 with TRBJ1-6; 7 bases agree with TRBD1. V shed 4 bases, J shed 6 bases, and the junction held 6 bases outside the gene matches. This CDR3 contains 15 residues. CDR1 is MNHEY, CDR2 SVGAGI, per germline. CDR3 coding DNA: TGTGCCAGCAGTTCCCAGACAGGGTCTAATTCACCCCTCCACTTT. Protein: CASSSQTGSNSPLHF.

Ten or more counts support this clonotype. This chain links TRBV12-3 or TRBV12-4 with TRBJ1-1; no clear D gene. The CDR3 is 14 amino acids. V was shortened by 0 bases and J by 3 bases, with 8 bases between the two germline ends. The CDR3 DNA sequence: TGTGCCAGCAGTTTAGCGCTCGGGGACACTGAAGCTTTCTTT. Translating it yields CASSLALGDTEAFF.

This clonotype was seen ten or more times. CDR3 protein: CASSWVGNTGELFF. CDR3 bases: TGTGCCAGCAGCTGGGTGGGGAACACCGGGGAGCTGTTTTTT. This chain joins TRBV27 and TRBJ2-2; D uncertain. Trimming took off 6 bases at V and 1 base at J, with 9 bases between the two ends. The CDR3 loop spans 14 amino acids. Looked up from germline, CDR1 is MNHEY and CDR2 is SMNVEV (reference sequence).

This chain uses TRBV25-1 with TRBJ1-1, with D hard to call. The length of the CDR3 is 13 residues. V lost 2 bases, J lost 6 bases, and 10 bases lay in between. Germline V CDR1 and CDR2: MGHDK, SYGVNS. CDR3 residues: CASSEALFSEAFF. The CDR3 DNA reads as TGTGCCAGCAGTGAAGCCCTCTTCTCTGAAGCTTTCTTT.

This clonotype was recorded many times. This chain joins TRBV12-3 or TRBV12-4 and TRBJ1-5; the D gene is possibly TRBD1 (6 bases). The CDR3 extends over 19 amino acids. V lost 6 bases and J 6 bases, leaving 30 bases between the germline ends. The CDR3: CASSPSMGKFGGGGQPQHF. CDR3 in DNA: TGTGCCAGCAGCCCTAGCATGGGCAAGTTCGGGGGCGGAGGTCAGCCCCAGCATTTT.

This clonotype was picked up a small number of times. The V and J genes are TRBV29-1 and TRBJ1-4; D is perhaps TRBD1 (5 bases). V lost 6 bases to trimming and J lost 8 bases, with 19 bases between them. Germline V gives CDR1 SQVTM, CDR2 ANQGSEA. The CDR3 has 14 residues. CDR3 in DNA: TGCAGCGTCGCCGCCGGTCAGGGAGGAGAAAAACTGTTTTTT. Protein sequence: CSVAAGQGGEKLFF.

This clonotype was recorded a few times. The V gene is TRBV5-1, the J gene TRBJ1-1; tentatively, D is TRBD1 (5 bases). Germline V CDR1 and CDR2: SGHRS, YFSETQ. Trimming shortened V by 3 bases and J by 6 bases, and 12 bases separated the two germline ends. The CDR3 is 13 residues long. The DNA for the CDR3 is TGCGCCAGCAGCTCCCAGACAGAGGCTGAAGCTTTCTTT. This encodes CASSSQTEAEAFF. The full variable domain, in which reference TRBV5-1 and TRBJ1-1 provide the parts outside the CDR3, is KAGVTQTPRYLIKTRGQQVTLSCSPISGHRSVSWYQQTPGQGLQFLFEYFSETQRNKGNFPGRFSGRQFSNSRSEMNVSTLELGDSALYLCASSSQTEAEAFFGQGTRLTVV.

This rearrangement joins TRBV4-1 to TRBJ1-1, with a tentative D call TRBD1 (5 bases). V lost 1 base and J 7 bases, leaving 13 bases between the germline ends. There are 14 residues in the CDR3. From germline, CDR1 is MGHRA and CDR2 YSYEKL. The CDR3 is CASSQGGSVFEAFF. DNA for the CDR3: TGCGCCAGCAGCCAAGGGGGGTCTGTGTTTGAAGCTTTCTTT.

This clonotype came up many times. This sequence joins TRBV12-3 or TRBV12-4 and TRBJ1-5; D gene ambiguous. V lost 6 bases to trimming and J lost 4 bases, with 10 bases between them. The CDR3 is 13 residues long. CDR3 region: CASSLTWNQPQHF. For the CDR3, the DNA is TGTGCCAGCAGCTTAACGTGGAATCAGCCCCAGCATTTT.

The chain links TRBV10-3 to TRBJ1-6; D not certain. Germline V gene sequence: CDR1 ENHRY, CDR2 SYGVKD. The germline V and J ends were trimmed by 5 bases and 8 bases, with 16 bases remaining between them. The CDR3 has 15 amino acids. CDR3 nucleotide sequence: TGTGCCATCAGTAACGAGGGTAGTGGGGATTCACCCCTCCACTTT. Translating it yields CAISNEGSGDSPLHF.

This clonotype was picked up many times. The chain joins TRBV2 to TRBJ1-1, with a weak D call TRBD1 (6 bases). Germline V lookup: CDR1 SNHLY, CDR2 FYNNEI. The CDR3 spans 14 residues. The ends were cut back, 4 bases at V and 11 bases at J, with 20 bases in the middle. This CDR3 reads CASSVQGPSFSAFF. Written as DNA, the CDR3 is TGTGCCAGCAGTGTCCAGGGGCCCTCCTTTTCCGCTTTCTTT.

This clonotype has at least ten counts. The chain recombines TRBV28 with TRBJ1-5; 8 bases fit TRBD1. The V and J ends lost 3 bases and 2 bases, in that order; junction bases with no gene match: 12. The length of the CDR3 is 18 residues. Per the germline V gene, CDR1 is MDHEN and CDR2 is SYDVKM. CDR3 amino acids: CASSFFQGAFMGNQPQHF. DNA for the CDR3: TGTGCCAGCAGTTTTTTTCAGGGGGCGTTTATGGGCAATCAGCCCCAGCATTTT.

This clonotype turned up a few times. The V and J genes are TRBV19 and TRBJ2-2; maybe TRBD2 (6 bases). V lost 5 bases, J lost 0 bases, and 13 bases lay in between. The CDR3 runs to 16 residues. CDR1 and CDR2 from the germline V gene are LNHDA and SQIVND (reference sequence). The CDR3 DNA is TGTGCCAGTAGTCCGACGGGACTGGCGAACACCGGGGAGCTGTTTTTT. This sequence encodes CASSPTGLANTGELFF.

The rearrangement joins TRBV5-1 to TRBJ2-1; 8 bases match TRBD2. V lost 0 bases, J lost 3 bases, and 2 bases stayed unmatched. CDR1 and CDR2 (germline): SGHRS, YFSETQ. The CDR3 is made up of 15 amino acids. The DNA of the CDR3 is TGCGCCAGCAGCTTGGTAGCGGGGAACTACAATGAGCAGTTCTTC. Translating it yields CASSLVAGNYNEQFF.

This clonotype was counted a few times. J is TRBJ1-5 and V is TRBV20-1, with a weak D call TRBD1 (5 bases). Trimming removed 5 bases from V and 3 bases from J, with 11 bases in between. This CDR3 is 13 amino acids long. Germline assignment: CDR1 DFQATT and CDR2 SNEGSKA (reference sequence). In DNA form, the CDR3 reads TGCAGTGCTGGCAGGGAGCCCAATCAGCCCCAGCATTTT. It yields the protein CSAGREPNQPQHF.

The chain links TRBV30 to TRBJ1-2; no clear D gene. The V and J ends lost 0 bases and 6 bases respectively, with 8 bases between them. The CDR3 is made up of 12 amino acids. CDR1 and CDR2 (germline): GTSNPN, SVGIG (reference sequence). The CDR3 here is CAWSVQYHGYTF. DNA for the CDR3: TGTGCCTGGAGTGTACAGTATCATGGCTACACCTTC.

The gene calls are TRBV7-6 and TRBJ2-7, with D possibly being TRBD1 or TRBD2 (5 bases each). Trimming took 5 bases from V and 5 from J, leaving 16 bases between them. Germline V gene data show CDR1 as SGHVS and CDR2 as FNYEAQ. CDR3 length: 14 amino acids. The CDR3 loop is CASSGLGPSHEQYF. For the CDR3, the DNA is TGTGCCAGCAGCGGTCTGGGACCCAGTCACGAGCAGTACTTC.

V is TRBV6-1 and J is TRBJ2-7, with no clear D. Germline CDR1 MNHNS, CDR2 SASEGT. Trimming removed 5 bases at V and 0 bases at J, with 11 bases between. CDR3 length: 14 amino acids. The CDR3 here is CASSRTWSSYEQYF. The CDR3 DNA reads TGTGCCAGCAGTCGGACCTGGAGCTCCTACGAGCAGTACTTC.

The CDR3 DNA follows: TGTGCCAGCAGCCTCCGCGGCGCGGAATATGGCTACACCTTC. It is translated as CASSLRGAEYGYTF. This sequence joins TRBV5-5 and TRBJ1-2; D remains ambiguous. The CDR3 is 14 amino acids. The V end lost 4 bases, the J end lost 5 bases, and 15 bases lay between the germline ends. The germline CDR1 and CDR2 sequences are SGHKS and YYEKEE (reference sequence).